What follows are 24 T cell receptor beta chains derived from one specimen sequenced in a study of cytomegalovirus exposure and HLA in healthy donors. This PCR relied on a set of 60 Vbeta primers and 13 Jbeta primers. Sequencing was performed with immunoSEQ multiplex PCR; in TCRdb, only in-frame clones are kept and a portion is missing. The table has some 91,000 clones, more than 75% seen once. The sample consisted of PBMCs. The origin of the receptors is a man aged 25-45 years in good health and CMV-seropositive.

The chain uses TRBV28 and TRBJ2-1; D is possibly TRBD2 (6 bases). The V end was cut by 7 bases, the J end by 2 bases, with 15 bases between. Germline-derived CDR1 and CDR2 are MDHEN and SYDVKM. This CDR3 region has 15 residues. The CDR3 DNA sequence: TGTGCCAGCATGGGACTCATTCCAACCTACAATGAGCAGTTCTTC. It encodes CASMGLIPTYNEQFF.

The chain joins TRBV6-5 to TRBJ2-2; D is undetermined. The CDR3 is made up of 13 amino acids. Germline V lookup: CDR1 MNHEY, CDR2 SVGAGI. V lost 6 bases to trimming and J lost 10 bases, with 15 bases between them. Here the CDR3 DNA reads TGTGCCAGCAGGTTCCACACCATGCCGGAGCTGTTTTTT. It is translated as CASRFHTMPELFF.

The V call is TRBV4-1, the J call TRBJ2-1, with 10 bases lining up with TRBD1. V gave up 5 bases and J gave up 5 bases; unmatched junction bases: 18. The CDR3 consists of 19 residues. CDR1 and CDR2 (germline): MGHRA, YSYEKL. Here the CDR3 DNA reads TGCGCCAGCAGCAGCATTATGGGACAGGGGAATAATCGGCACAATGAGCAGTTCTTC. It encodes CASSSIMGQGNNRHNEQFF.

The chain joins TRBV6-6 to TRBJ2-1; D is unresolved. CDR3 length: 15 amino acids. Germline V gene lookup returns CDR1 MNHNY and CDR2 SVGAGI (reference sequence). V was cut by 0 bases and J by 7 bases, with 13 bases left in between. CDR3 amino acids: CASSYSAVRSNEQFF. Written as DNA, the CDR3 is TGTGCCAGCAGTTACTCGGCAGTTCGATCTAATGAGCAGTTCTTC.

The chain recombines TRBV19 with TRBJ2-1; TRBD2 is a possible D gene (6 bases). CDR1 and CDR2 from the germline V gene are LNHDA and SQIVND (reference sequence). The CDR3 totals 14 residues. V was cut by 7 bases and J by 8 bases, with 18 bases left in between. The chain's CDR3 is CASITSGFPHEQFF. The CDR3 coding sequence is TGTGCCAGTATAACCAGCGGGTTTCCCCATGAGCAGTTCTTC. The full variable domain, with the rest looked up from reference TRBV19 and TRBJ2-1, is DGGITQSPKYLFRKEGQNVTLSCEQNLNHDAMYWYRQDPGQGLRLIYYSQIVNDFQKGDIAEGYSVSREKKESFPLTVTSAQKNPTAFYLCASITSGFPHEQFFGPGTRLTVL.

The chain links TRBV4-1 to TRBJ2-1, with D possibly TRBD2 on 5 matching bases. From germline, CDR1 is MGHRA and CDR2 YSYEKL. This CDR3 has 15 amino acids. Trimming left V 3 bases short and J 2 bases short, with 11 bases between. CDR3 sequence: CASSHTPGTYNEQFF. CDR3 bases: TGCGCCAGCAGCCACACCCCGGGGACCTACAATGAGCAGTTCTTC.

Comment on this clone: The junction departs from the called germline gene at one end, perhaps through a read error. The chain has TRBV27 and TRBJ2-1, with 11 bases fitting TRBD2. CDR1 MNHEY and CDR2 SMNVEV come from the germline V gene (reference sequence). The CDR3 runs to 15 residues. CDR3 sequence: CASRLLAGAGNEQFF. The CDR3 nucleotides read TGTGCCAGCCGTTTACTAGCGGGAGCGGGCAATGAGCAGTTCTTC.

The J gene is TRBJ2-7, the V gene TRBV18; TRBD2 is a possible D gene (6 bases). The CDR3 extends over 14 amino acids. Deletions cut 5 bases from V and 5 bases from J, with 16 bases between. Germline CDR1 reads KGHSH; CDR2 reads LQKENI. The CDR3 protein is CASSGSGGDNEQYF. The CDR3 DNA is TGTGCCAGCTCAGGGTCCGGGGGTGACAACGAGCAGTACTTC. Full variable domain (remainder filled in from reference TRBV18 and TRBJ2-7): NAGVMQNPRHLVRRRGQEARLRCSPMKGHSHVYWYRQLPEEGLKFMVYLQKENIIDESGMPKERFSAEFPKEGPSILRIQQVVRGDSAAYFCASSGSGGDNEQYFGPGTRLTVT.

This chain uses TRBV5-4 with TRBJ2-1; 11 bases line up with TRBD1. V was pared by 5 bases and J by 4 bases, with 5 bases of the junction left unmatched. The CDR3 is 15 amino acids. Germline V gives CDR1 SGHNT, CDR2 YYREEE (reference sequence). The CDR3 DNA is TGTGCCAGCAGGACGGACAGGGGGCCGTACAATGAGCAGTTCTTC. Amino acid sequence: CASRTDRGPYNEQFF.

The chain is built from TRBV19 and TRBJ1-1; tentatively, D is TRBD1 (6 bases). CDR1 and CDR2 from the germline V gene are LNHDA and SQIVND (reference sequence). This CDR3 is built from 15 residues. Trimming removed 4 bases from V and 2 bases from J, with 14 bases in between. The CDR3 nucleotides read TGTGCCAGTAGTAAATCGGACAGACTTAACACTGAAGCTTTCTTT. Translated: CASSKSDRLNTEAFF.

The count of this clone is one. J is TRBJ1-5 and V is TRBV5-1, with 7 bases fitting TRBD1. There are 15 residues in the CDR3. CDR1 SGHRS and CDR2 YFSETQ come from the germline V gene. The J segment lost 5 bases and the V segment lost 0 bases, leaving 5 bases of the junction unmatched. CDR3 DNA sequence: TGCGCCAGCAGCTTGGGACAGGGAGTCCATCAGCCCCAGCATTTT. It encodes CASSLGQGVHQPQHF.

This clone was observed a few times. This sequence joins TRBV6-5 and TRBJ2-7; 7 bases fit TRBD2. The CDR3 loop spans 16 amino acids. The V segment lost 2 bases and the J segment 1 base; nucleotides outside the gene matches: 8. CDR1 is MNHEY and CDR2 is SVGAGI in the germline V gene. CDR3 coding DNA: TGTGCCAGCAGTTACGGGGGGGGTGCTACATCCTACGAGCAGTACTTC. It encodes CASSYGGGATSYEQYF.

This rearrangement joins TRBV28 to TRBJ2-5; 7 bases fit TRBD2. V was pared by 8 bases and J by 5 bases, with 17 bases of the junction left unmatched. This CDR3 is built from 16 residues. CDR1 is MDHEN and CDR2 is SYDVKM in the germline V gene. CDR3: CASCIPGLSLGETQYF. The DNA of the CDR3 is TGTGCCAGCTGCATTCCGGGACTATCACTTGGGGAGACCCAGTACTTC.

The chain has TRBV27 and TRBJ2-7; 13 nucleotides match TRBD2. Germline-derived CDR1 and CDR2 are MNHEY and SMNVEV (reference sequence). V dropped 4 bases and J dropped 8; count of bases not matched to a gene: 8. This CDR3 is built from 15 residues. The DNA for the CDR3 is TGTGCCAGCAGTTCCCCAGGACTAGCGGGAGTACAGCAGTACTTC. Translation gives CASSSPGLAGVQQYF.

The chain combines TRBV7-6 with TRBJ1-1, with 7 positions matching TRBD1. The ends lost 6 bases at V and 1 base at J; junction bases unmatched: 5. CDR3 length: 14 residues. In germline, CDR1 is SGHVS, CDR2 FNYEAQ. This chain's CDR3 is CASSPRTGNTEAFF. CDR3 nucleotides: TGTGCCAGCAGTCCCCGGACAGGGAACACTGAAGCTTTCTTT.

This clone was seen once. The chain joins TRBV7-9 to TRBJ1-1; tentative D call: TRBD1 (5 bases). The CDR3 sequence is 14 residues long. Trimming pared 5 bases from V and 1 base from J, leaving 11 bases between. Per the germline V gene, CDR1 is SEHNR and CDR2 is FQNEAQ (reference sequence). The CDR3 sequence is CASSARTGNTEAFF. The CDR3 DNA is TGTGCCAGCAGCGCTCGAACAGGGAACACTGAAGCTTTCTTT.

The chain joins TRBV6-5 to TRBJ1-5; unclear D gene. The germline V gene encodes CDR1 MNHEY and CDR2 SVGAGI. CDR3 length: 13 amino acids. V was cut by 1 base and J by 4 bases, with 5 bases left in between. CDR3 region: CASSYLQNQPQHF. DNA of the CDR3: TGTGCCAGCAGTTACTTACAGAATCAGCCCCAGCATTTT.

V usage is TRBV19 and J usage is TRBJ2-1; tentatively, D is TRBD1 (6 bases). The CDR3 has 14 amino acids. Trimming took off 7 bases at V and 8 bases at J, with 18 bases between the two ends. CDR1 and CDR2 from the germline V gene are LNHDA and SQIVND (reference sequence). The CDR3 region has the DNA TGTGCCAGTAAGGCGGCAGGGGAGTCCGATGAGCAGTTCTTC. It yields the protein CASKAAGESDEQFF.

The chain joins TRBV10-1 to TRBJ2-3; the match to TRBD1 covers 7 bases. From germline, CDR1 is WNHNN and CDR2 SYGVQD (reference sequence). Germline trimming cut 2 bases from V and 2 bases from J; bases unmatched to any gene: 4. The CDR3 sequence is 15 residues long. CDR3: CASSEGTVATDTQYF. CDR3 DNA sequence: TGCGCCAGCAGTGAGGGGACAGTTGCCACAGATACGCAGTATTTT.

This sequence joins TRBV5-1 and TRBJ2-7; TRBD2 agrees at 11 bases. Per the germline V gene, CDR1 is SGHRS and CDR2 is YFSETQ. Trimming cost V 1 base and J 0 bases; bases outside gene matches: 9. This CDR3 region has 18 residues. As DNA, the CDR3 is TGCGCCAGCAGCTTGTGGGGACTAGCGGCCACTCTCTCCTACGAGCAGTACTTC. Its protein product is CASSLWGLAATLSYEQYF.

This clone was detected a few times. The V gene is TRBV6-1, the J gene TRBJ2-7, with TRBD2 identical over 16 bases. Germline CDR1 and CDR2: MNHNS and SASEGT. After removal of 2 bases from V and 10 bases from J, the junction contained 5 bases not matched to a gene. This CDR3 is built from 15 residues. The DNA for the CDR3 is TGTGCCAGCAGTGAACCGGGACTAGCGGGAGGGCCACAGTACTTC. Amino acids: CASSEPGLAGGPQYF.

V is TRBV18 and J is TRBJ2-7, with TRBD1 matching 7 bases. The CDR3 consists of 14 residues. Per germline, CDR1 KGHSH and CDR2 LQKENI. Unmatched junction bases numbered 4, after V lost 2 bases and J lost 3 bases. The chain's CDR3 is CASSPVTGRYEQYF. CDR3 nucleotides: TGTGCCAGCTCACCAGTGACAGGGCGCTACGAGCAGTACTTC. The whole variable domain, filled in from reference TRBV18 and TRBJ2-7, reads NAGVMQNPRHLVRRRGQEARLRCSPMKGHSHVYWYRQLPEEGLKFMVYLQKENIIDESGMPKERFSAEFPKEGPSILRIQQVVRGDSAAYFCASSPVTGRYEQYFGPGTRLTVT.

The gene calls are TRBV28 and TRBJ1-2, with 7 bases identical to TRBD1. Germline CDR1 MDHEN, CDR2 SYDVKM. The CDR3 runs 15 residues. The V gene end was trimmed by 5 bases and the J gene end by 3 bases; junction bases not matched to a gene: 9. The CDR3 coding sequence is TGTGCCAGCAGTCCGCGGGACAGACCTTACTATGGCTACACCTTC. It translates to CASSPRDRPYYGYTF.

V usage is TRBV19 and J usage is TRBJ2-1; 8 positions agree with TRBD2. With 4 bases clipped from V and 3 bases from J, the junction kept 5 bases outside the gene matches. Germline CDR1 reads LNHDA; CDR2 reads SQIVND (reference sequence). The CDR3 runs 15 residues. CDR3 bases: TGTGCCAGTAGTAATAGCGGGACAAGCTACAATGAGCAGTTCTTC. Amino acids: CASSNSGTSYNEQFF. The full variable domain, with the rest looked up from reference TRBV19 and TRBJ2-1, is DGGITQSPKYLFRKEGQNVTLSCEQNLNHDAMYWYRQDPGQGLRLIYYSQIVNDFQKGDIAEGYSVSREKKESFPLTVTSAQKNPTAFYLCASSNSGTSYNEQFFGPGTRLTVL.